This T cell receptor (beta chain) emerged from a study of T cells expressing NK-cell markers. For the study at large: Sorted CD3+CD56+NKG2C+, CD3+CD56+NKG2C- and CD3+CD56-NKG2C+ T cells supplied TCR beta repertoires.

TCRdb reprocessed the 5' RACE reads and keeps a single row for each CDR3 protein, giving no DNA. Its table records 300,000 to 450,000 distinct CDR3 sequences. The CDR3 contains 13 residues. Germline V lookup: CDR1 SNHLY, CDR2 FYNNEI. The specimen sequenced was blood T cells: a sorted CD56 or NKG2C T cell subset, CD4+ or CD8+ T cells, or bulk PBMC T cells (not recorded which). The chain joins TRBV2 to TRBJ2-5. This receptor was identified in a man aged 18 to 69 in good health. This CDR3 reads CASSDNSQETQYF.